The sequence of this T cell receptor beta chain was determined in a study of T-cell reconstitution after alpha-beta-depleted transplantation in children. General study results and limits: Day-60 TCRbeta diversity that was high in some patients was derived from surviving recipient T cells and thymic progenitors.

On this clonotype: What it binds is unknown.

The germline V gene encodes CDR1 SGHRS and CDR2 YFSETQ. The ends lost 3 bases at V and 5 bases at J; junction bases unmatched: 15. The CDR3 runs to 20 residues. The TCRbeta library incorporated unique molecular identifiers. TCRdb itself ran the PCR reads through MiXCR, one entry per CDR3 protein. The data hold around 100,000 distinct CDR3 sequences, with roughly 7.1% observed a single time. The rearrangement links TRBV5-1 to TRBJ2-3; 16 bases line up with TRBD2. This receptor was identified in a boy between 2 and 10 years old with acute lymphoblastic leukemia, due to receive a stem cell transplant. The sequencing here drew on PBMCs, taken before TCRalphabeta/CD19-depleted stem cell transplant. The CDR3 region is CASSSTGLAGGPVVQDTQYF. CDR3 coding DNA: TGCGCCAGCAGCTCGACGGGACTAGCGGGGGGGCCGGTCGTTCAAGATACGCAGTATTTT.